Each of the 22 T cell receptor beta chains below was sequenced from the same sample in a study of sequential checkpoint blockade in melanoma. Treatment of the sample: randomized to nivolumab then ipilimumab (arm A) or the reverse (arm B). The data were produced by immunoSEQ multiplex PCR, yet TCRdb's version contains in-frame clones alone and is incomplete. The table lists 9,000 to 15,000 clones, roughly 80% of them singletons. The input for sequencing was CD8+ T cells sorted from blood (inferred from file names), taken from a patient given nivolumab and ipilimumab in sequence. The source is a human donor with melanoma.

CDR3 coding DNA: TGTGCCAGCAGTGATACAGGGGACACCTACGAGCAGTACTTC. The encoded protein is CASSDTGDTYEQYF. J is TRBJ2-5 and V is TRBV28; 7 positions agree with TRBD1. The assigned J gene may be wrong: the sequence end matches TRBJ2-7 better. Germline loops: CDR1 MDHEN, CDR2 SYDVKM. The CDR3 is 14 amino acids.

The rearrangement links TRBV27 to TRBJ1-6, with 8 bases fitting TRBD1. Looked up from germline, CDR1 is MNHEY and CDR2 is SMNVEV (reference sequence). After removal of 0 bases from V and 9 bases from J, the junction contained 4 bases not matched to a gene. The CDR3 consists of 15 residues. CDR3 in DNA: TGTGCCAGCAGTTTATCGCAGGGGGCGGGTTCACCCCTCCACTTT. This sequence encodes CASSLSQGAGSPLHF.

The CDR3 protein is CASSPRTTAERETQYF. The CDR3, as DNA: TGTGCCAGCAGTCCCAGGACAACCGCCGAACGGGAGACCCAGTACTTC. The chain employs TRBV27 and TRBJ2-5; a weak D match, TRBD1 (5 bases). The germline V gene encodes CDR1 MNHEY and CDR2 SMNVEV (reference sequence). Trimming stripped 5 bases from V and 5 bases from J, with 21 bases between. The CDR3 covers 16 residues.

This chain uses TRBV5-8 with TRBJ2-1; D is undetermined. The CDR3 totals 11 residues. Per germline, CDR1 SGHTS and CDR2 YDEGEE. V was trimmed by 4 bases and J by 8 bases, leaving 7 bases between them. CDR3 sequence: CASSLPHEQFF. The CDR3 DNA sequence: TGTGCCAGCAGCCTTCCCCATGAGCAGTTCTTC.

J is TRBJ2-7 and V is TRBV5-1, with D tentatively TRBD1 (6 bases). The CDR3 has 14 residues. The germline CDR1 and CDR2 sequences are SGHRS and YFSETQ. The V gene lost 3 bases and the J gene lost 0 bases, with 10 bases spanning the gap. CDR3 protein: CASSSRTVSYEQYF. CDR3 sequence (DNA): TGCGCCAGCAGCTCACGGACAGTCTCCTACGAGCAGTACTTC.

Here the CDR3 DNA reads TGTGCCAGCTTTAGAGAGGGTTCTATTCGGTCCCTCCACTTT. Translated, it gives CASFREGSIRSLHF. V usage is TRBV28 and J usage is TRBJ1-6; D ambiguous. This CDR3 spans 14 amino acids. The germline gives CDR1 MDHEN, CDR2 SYDVKM. Trimming stripped 8 bases from V and 14 bases from J, with 22 bases between.

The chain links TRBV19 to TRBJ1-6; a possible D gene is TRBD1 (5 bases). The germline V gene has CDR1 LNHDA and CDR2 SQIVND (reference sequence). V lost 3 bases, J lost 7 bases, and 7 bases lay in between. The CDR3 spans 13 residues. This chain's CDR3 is CASSMGGNSPLHF. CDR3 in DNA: TGTGCCAGTAGTATGGGGGGAAATTCACCCCTCCACTTT.

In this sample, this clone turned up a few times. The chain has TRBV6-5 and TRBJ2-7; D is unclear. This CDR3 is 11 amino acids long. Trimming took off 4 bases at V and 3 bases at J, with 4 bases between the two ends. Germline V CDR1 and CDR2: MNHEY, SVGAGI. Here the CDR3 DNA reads TGTGCCAGCAGTTCCTACTACGAGCAGTACTTC. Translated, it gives CASSSYYEQYF.

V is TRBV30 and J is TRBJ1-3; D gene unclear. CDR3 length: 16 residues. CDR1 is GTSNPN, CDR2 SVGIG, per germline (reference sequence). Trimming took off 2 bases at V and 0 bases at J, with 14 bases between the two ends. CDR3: CAWSPSDISSGNTIYF. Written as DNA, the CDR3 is TGTGCCTGGAGTCCGTCTGACATTAGCTCTGGAAACACCATATATTTT.

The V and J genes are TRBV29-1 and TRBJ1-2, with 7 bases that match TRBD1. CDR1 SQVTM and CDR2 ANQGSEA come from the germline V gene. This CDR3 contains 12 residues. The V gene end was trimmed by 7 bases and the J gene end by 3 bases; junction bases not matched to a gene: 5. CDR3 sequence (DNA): TGCAGCGGAGGACAGGACCACTATGGCTACACCTTC. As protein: CSGGQDHYGYTF.

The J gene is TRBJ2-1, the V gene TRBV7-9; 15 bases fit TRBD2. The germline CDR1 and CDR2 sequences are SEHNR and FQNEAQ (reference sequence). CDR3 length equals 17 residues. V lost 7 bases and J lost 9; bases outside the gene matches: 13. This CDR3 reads CASILGLAGGPLVEQFF. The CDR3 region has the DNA TGTGCCAGCATCCTAGGACTAGCGGGGGGGCCTCTTGTTGAGCAGTTCTTC.

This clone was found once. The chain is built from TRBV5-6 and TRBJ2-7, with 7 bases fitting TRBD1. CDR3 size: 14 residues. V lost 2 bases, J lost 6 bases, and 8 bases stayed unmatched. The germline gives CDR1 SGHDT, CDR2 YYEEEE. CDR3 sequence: CASSFGHRGPEQYF. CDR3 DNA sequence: TGTGCCAGCAGCTTTGGGCACAGGGGCCCCGAGCAGTACTTC.

DNA of the CDR3: TGTGCCAGCAGCGAGCGGGGGGATACTTACAATGAGCAGTTCTTC. Translating it yields CASSERGDTYNEQFF. The chain links TRBV9 to TRBJ2-1; 9 positions agree with TRBD2. Looked up from germline, CDR1 is SGDLS and CDR2 is YYNGEE. V shed 3 bases, J shed 4 bases, and the junction held 5 bases outside the gene matches. The CDR3 is 15 residues long.

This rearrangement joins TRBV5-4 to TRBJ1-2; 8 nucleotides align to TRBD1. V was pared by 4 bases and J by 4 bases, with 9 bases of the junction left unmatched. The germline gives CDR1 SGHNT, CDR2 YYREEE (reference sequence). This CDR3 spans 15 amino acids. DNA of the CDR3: TGTGCCAGCAGCCTCGGACAGGGACTCCCCTATGGCTACACCTTC. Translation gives CASSLGQGLPYGYTF.

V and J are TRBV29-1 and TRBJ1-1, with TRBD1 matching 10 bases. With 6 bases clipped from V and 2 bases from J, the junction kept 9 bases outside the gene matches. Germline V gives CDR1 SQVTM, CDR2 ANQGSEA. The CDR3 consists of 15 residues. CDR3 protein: CSVDRGPPENTEAFF. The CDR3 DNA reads TGCAGCGTAGACAGGGGGCCGCCGGAAAACACTGAAGCTTTCTTT.

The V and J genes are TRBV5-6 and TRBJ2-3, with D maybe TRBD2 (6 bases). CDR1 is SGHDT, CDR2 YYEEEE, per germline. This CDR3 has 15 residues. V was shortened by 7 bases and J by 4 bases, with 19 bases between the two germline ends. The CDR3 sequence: CASGGWQDNADTQYF. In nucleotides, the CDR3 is TGTGCCAGCGGGGGGTGGCAGGACAACGCAGATACGCAGTATTTT.

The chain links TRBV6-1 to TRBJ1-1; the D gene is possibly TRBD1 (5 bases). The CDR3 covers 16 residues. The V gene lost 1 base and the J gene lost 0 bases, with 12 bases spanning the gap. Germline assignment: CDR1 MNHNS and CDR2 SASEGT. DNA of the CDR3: TGTGCCAGCAGTGAAGGGTTCGGGGGTTTGAACACTGAAGCTTTCTTT. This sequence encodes CASSEGFGGLNTEAFF.

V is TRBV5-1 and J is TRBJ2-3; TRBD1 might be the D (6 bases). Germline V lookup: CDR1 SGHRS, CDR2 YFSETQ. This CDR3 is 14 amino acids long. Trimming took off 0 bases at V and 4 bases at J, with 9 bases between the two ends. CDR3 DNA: TGCGCCAGCAGCTTGGAACAGGGAGCAGATACGCAGTATTTT. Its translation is CASSLEQGADTQYF.

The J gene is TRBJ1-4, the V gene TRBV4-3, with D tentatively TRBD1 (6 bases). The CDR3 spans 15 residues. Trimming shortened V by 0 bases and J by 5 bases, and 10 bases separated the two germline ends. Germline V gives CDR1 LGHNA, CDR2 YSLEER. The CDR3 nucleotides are TGCGCCAGCAGCCAAGAAACAGGGCGAAATGAAAAACTGTTTTTT. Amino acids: CASSQETGRNEKLFF.

CDR3 protein: CASSPGDRIYEQYF. CDR3 in DNA: TGTGCCAGCAGTCCTGGGGACAGGATCTACGAGCAGTACTTC. V usage is TRBV5-4 and J usage is TRBJ2-7, with 8 bases fitting TRBD1. V shed 5 bases, J shed 3 bases, and the junction held 7 bases outside the gene matches. This CDR3 is built from 14 residues. Germline CDR1 and CDR2: SGHNT and YYREEE (reference sequence).

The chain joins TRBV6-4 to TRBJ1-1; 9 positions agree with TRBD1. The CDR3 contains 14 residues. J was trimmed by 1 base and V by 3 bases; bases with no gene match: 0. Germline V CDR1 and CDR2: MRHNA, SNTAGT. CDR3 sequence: CASSEGQGNTEAFF. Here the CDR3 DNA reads TGTGCCAGCAGTGAGGGACAGGGGAACACTGAAGCTTTCTTT.

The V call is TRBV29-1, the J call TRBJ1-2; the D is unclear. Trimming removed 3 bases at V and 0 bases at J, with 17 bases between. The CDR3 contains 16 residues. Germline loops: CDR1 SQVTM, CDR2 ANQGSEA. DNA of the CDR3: TGCAGCGTTGACAAGGCGGGAGGGAGAGCTAACTATGGCTACACCTTC. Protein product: CSVDKAGGRANYGYTF.